Described below is a single T cell receptor beta chain sequence and its context. The data were obtained in a study of blood T cell repertoires in COVID-19. Study context: Samples taken during acute and convalescent COVID-19 were collected in the United States, Italy and Spain. Nucleic acid was either cDNA or gDNA, and it came from T cells, B-cell-depleted T cells, or PBMCs.

Under the authors' procedure: Reference gene primer amplification gave estimated nucleated cell counts. Clones were read by immunoSEQ multiplex PCR, and TCRdb kept only the in-frame ones, dropping some. The D gene and trimming were derived from the DNA, and the V and J assignments and clone size from that table. The sample lists tens of thousands of clones, 65% to 85% occurring once. Sequenced input: peripheral blood. This sequence was found in a man between 60 and 75 years old with acute or convalescent COVID-19.

CDR3 protein: CASSADGWSSGNTIYF. CDR3 in DNA: TGTGCCAGTAGTGCCGATGGGTGGAGCTCTGGAAACACCATATATTTT. This chain links TRBV19 with TRBJ1-3; the D is unclear. Trimming shortened V by 5 bases and J by 0 bases, and 14 bases separated the two germline ends. Germline CDR1 and CDR2: LNHDA and SQIVND (reference sequence). There are 16 residues in the CDR3.